This T cell receptor beta chain was documented in a study of T cells in Graves' hyperthyroidism and ophthalmopathy. This clonotype showed up many times. In germline, CDR1 is MNHNS, CDR2 SASEGT. Trimming took off 6 bases at V and 2 bases at J, with 16 bases between the two ends. The CDR3 is 16 residues long. RNA transcripts gave rise to amplified TCR beta CDR3 regions. TCR CDR3 underwent first-round RT-PCR with the HTBI primer set. TCRdb redid the calling of the multiplex PCR reads with MiXCR, one entry per CDR3 protein. Of approximately 610,000 distinct CDR3 sequences in the sample, roughly 14% were seen once.

This sequence was found in a woman between 35 and 50 years old with Graves' ophthalmopathy. The chain recombines TRBV6-1 with TRBJ2-2; D may correspond to TRBD1 or TRBD2 (5 bases each). Sequencing was carried out using blood. CDR3: CASRRRRDANTGELFF. DNA for the CDR3: TGTGCCAGCAGACGACGCCGGGACGCCAACACCGGGGAGCTGTTTTTT.